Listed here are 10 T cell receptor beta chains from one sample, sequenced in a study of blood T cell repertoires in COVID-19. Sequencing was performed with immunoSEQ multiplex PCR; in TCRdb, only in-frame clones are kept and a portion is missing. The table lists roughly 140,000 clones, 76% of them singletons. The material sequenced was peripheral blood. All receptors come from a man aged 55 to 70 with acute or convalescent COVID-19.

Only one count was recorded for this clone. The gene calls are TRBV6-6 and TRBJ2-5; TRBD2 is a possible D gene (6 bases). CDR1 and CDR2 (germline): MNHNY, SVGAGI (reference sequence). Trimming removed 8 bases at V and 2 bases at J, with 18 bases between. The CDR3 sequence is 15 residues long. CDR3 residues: CASGRPGLGQETQYF. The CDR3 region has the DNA TGTGCCAGCGGTAGACCGGGACTGGGGCAAGAGACCCAGTACTTC.

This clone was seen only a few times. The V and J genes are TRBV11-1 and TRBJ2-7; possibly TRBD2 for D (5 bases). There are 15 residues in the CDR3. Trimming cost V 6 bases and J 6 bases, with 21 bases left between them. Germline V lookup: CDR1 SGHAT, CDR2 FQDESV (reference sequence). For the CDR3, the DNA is TGTGCCAGCAGGTCAGCTGTGGGCGGACGGGGCGAGCAGTACTTC. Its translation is CASRSAVGGRGEQYF.

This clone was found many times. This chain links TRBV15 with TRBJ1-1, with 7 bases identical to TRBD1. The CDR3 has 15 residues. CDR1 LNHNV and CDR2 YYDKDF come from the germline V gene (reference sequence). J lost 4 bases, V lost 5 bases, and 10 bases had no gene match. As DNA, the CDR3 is TGTGCCACCAGCGGCGACAGGGTCAGGGTCACTGAAGCTTTCTTT. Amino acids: CATSGDRVRVTEAFF.

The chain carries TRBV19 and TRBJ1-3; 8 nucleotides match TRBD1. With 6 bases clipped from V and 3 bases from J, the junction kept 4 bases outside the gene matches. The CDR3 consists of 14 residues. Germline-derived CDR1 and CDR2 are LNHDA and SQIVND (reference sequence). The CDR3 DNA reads TGTGCCAGTAGGACAGGGGATCATGGAAACACCATATATTTT. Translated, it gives CASRTGDHGNTIYF.

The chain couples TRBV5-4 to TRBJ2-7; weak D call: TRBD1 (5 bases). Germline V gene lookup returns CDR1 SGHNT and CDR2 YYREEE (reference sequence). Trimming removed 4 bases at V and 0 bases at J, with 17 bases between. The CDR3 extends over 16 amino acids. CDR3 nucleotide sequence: TGTGCCAGCAGCACCAGGACAAAACCTACCTCCTACGAGCAGTACTTC. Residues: CASSTRTKPTSYEQYF.

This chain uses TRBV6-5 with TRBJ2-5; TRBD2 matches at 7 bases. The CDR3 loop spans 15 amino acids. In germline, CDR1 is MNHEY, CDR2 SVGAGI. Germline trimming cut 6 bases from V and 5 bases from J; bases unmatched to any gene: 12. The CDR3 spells CASRPISSGTETQYF. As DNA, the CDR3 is TGTGCCAGCAGACCAATAAGCAGCGGGACGGAGACCCAGTACTTC.

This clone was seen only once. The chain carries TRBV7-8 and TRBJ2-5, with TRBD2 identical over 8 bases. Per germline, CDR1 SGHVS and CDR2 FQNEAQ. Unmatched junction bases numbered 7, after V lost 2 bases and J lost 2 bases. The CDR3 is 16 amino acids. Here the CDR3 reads CASSLMASGPQETQYF. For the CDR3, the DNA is TGTGCCAGCAGCTTAATGGCTAGCGGGCCGCAAGAGACCCAGTACTTC.

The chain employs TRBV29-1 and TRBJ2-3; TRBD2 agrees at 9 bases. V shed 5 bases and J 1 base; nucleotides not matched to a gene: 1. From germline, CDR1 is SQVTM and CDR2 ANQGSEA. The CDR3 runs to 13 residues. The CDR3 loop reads CSVRTSGTDTQYF. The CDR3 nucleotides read TGCAGCGTTAGGACTAGCGGCACAGATACGCAGTATTTT.

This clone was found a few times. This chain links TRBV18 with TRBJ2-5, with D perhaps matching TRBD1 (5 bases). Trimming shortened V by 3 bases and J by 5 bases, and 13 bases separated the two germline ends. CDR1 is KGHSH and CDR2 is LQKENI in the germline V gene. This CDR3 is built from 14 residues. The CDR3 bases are TGTGCCAGCTCACCTGGGCAGGGCCCTGAGACCCAGTACTTC. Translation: CASSPGQGPETQYF.

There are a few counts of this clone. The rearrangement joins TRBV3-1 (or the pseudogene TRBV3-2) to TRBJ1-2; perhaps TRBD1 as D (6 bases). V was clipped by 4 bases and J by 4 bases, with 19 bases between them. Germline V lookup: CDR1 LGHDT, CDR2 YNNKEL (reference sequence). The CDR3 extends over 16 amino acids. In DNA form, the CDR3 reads TGTGCCAGCAGCCTCGGAATACCGGGACAAAGCTATGGCTACACCTTC. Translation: CASSLGIPGQSYGYTF.